The TCR beta chain described here comes from a study of blood T cells in healthy people across ages. A remark on this clonotype: Its target is unknown.

This CDR3 has 15 amino acids. V lost 6 bases and J lost 4, with 17 bases in between. Primed by a sample-barcoded 5' primer and a J-beta primer mix, a second PCR proceeded for roughly 6 to 12 cycles. Per-sample output comprised a minimum of 3 million paired-end reads containing CDR3. One entry per CDR3 protein, called by TCRdb with MiXCR from the 5' RACE reads. The sample includes more than 650,000 distinct CDR3 sequences, about a fifth of them seen just once. Study results and limitations: Investigators treated diversity estimates from one million T cells as underestimates.

Specimen: blood. This clonotype was obtained from a man in his sixties or seventies in good health. The chain combines TRBV12-3 or TRBV12-4 with TRBJ2-3, with D hard to call. CDR3 in amino acids: CASRTRIGSSDTQYF. CDR3 DNA sequence: TGTGCCAGCAGGACACGTATAGGATCCTCAGATACGCAGTATTTT.